A selection of T cell receptor beta chains follows, all from one sample in a study of blood T cell repertoires in COVID-19. Sequenced by immunoSEQ multiplex PCR; TCRdb stores in-frame clones only, minus some. The repertoire holds some 510,000 clones, with over 75% as singletons. Sequencing used PBMCs or T cells enriched from blood (not recorded which). These receptors were taken from a woman between 35 and 50 years old who had recovered from COVID-19. Both conserved end residues are part of each CDR3. The D gene is left open where the match is weak. Size values are once, few and many counts, or a class for expanded clones, and some rows have none.

V gene	J gene	clone size	D gene	CDR3 protein	CDR3 DNA
TRBV10-2	TRBJ2-1	once	NA	CASSDPGSWNEQFF	TGCGCCAGCAGTGATCCGGGGAGTTGGAATGAGCAGTTCTTC
TRBV4-1	TRBJ2-7	once	TRBD1	CASSQDERGGGYEQYF	TGCGCCAGCAGCCAAGATGAGAGAGGGGGCGGGTACGAGCAGTACTTC
TRBV29-1	TRBJ2-4	NA	NA	CSAAGLEGAIQYF	TGCAGCGCCGCAGGACTGGAGGGGGCCATTCAGTACTTC
TRBV11-2	TRBJ1-3	once	NA	CASSLGSWGDTIYF	TGTGCCAGCAGCTTAGGTTCCTGGGGGGACACCATATATTTT
TRBV5-6	TRBJ1-2	NA	TRBD1	CASSYLDRGGGYTF	TGTGCCAGCAGCTACCTAGACAGGGGTGGTGGCTACACCTTC
TRBV27	TRBJ1-5	NA	NA	CASSPGDTYRNQPQHF	TGTGCCAGCAGTCCAGGGGACACCTACCGCAATCAGCCCCAGCATTTT
TRBV5-1	TRBJ1-5	NA	NA	CASSLIGEYSNQPQHF	TGCGCCAGCAGCTTGATCGGTGAATATAGCAATCAGCCCCAGCATTTT
TRBV5-4	TRBJ1-2	NA	TRBD1	CASSPRTGNNYGYTF	TGTGCCAGCAGCCCGAGGACAGGGAACAACTATGGCTACACCTTC
TRBV18	TRBJ2-1	NA	TRBD2	CASSPILSASGYNEQFF	TGTGCCAGCTCACCCATTTTATCAGCTAGCGGATACAATGAGCAGTTCTTC
TRBV5-4	TRBJ1-2	NA	TRBD1	CASSSGQGGDYGYTF	TGTGCCAGCAGCTCTGGACAGGGAGGAGACTATGGCTACACCTTC
TRBV18	TRBJ2-7	NA	NA	CASSSTGSSYEQYF	TGTGCCAGCTCATCCACAGGGAGCTCCTACGAGCAGTACTTC
TRBV11-2	TRBJ1-1	NA	NA	CASSPLRIMNTEAFF	TGTGCCAGCAGCCCATTGAGAATAATGAACACTGAAGCTTTCTTT
TRBV19	TRBJ2-2	NA	TRBD2	CASSISGRGELFF	TGTGCCAGTAGTATTAGCGGGAGAGGGGAGCTGTTTTTT
TRBV11-3	TRBJ2-1	NA	NA	CASSRDTYSYNEQFF	TGTGCCAGCAGCCGGGACACTTACTCCTACAATGAGCAGTTCTTC
TRBV19	TRBJ2-3	NA	TRBD2	CASSTTSGPTDTQYF	TGTGCCAGTAGTACCACTAGCGGCCCCACAGATACGCAGTATTTT
TRBV20-1	TRBJ1-5	NA	TRBD1	CSASVQGASGQPQHF	TGCAGTGCTAGTGTACAGGGGGCGTCTGGTCAGCCCCAGCATTTT
TRBV27	TRBJ1-5	once	TRBD1	CASTLTGERNQPQHF	TGTGCCAGCACCCTGACAGGGGAAAGGAATCAGCCCCAGCATTTT
TRBV12-5	TRBJ2-1	once	TRBD2	CASGLVIARGSNEQFF	TGTGCTAGTGGTTTGGTAATCGCGCGGGGGTCCAATGAGCAGTTCTTC
TRBV3-1/TRBV3-2	TRBJ2-1	NA	TRBD1	CASSPRQGSVDEQFF	TGTGCCAGCAGCCCCCGACAGGGGTCGGTCGATGAGCAGTTCTTC
TRBV10-3	TRBJ1-6	NA	NA	CAISTSAGESYNSPLHF	TGTGCCATCAGCACCTCGGCGGGGGAATCCTATAATTCACCCCTCCACTTT
TRBV4-3	TRBJ2-1	NA	TRBD2	CASSHLAGGNNEQFF	TGCGCCAGCAGCCATCTAGCGGGAGGGAACAATGAGCAGTTCTTC
TRBV21-1	TRBJ2-1	NA	NA	CASSKGYTSSYNEQFF	TGTGCCAGCAGCAAAGGGTACACAAGCTCCTACAATGAGCAGTTCTTC
TRBV15	TRBJ1-5	NA	NA	CATSRDPLSNQPQHF	TGTGCCACCAGCAGAGATCCCCTTAGCAATCAGCCCCAGCATTTT
TRBV3-1/TRBV3-2	TRBJ2-7	NA	NA	CASSLGAPGGSEQYF	TGTGCCAGCAGCCTAGGGGCCCCCGGGGGTAGCGAGCAGTACTTC
TRBV4-3	TRBJ2-3	NA	NA	CASSQDLSAGTVDTQYF	TGCGCCAGCAGCCAAGATCTGTCGGCGGGAACTGTAGATACGCAGTATTTT
TRBV7-2	TRBJ2-3	NA	TRBD2	CASTKLAGGGGTDTQYF	TGTGCCAGCACAAAACTAGCGGGAGGTGGGGGCACAGATACGCAGTATTTT
TRBV3-1/TRBV3-2	TRBJ1-2	NA	NA	CASSPGEGYGYTF	TGTGCCAGCAGCCCAGGGGAGGGCTATGGCTACACCTTC
TRBV27	TRBJ2-4	NA	NA	CASSLGRDGFYIQYF	TGTGCCAGCAGTCTAGGGCGGGACGGTTTCTACATTCAGTACTTC
TRBV5-1	TRBJ1-3	NA	NA	CASSVQGLNSGNTIYF	TGCGCCAGCAGCGTACAGGGTTTGAACTCTGGAAACACCATATATTTT
TRBV6-5	TRBJ1-1	NA	NA	CASPYQRGVNTEAFF	TGTGCCAGCCCTTACCAGCGGGGGGTAAACACTGAAGCTTTCTTT
TRBV15	TRBJ2-1	NA	NA	CATSRDLDSGSYNEQFF	TGTGCCACCAGCAGAGATCTGGATAGCGGAAGTTACAATGAGCAGTTCTTC
TRBV27	TRBJ1-2	NA	NA	CASSPRQKVAYGYTF	TGTGCCAGCAGTCCCCGACAGAAGGTGGCCTATGGCTACACCTTC
TRBV2	TRBJ2-1	NA	TRBD2	CASSDNGLAQRNEQFF	TGTGCCAGCAGCGATAACGGACTAGCCCAGAGGAATGAGCAGTTCTTC
TRBV4-1	TRBJ1-4	NA	TRBD1	CASNPRDRGVTNEKLFF	TGCGCCAGCAACCCCCGAGACAGGGGAGTTACTAATGAAAAACTGTTTTTT
TRBV9	TRBJ1-6	NA	NA	CASSVAVGDSPLHF	TGTGCCAGCAGCGTAGCGGTAGGAGATTCACCCCTCCACTTT
TRBV9	TRBJ2-7	NA	NA	CASSVGGQGHEQYF	TGTGCCAGCAGCGTAGGGGGTCAGGGCCACGAGCAGTACTTC
TRBV9	TRBJ2-2	NA	NA	CASSTTFGTGELFF	TGTGCCAGCTCCACTACTTTTGGGACCGGGGAGCTGTTTTTT
TRBV18	TRBJ2-1	NA	NA	CASSPGGTDYNEQFF	TGTGCCAGCTCACCCGGCGGGACAGACTACAATGAGCAGTTCTTC
TRBV7-6	TRBJ2-2	NA	NA	CASSSWGAGTGELFF	TGTGCCAGCAGCTCCTGGGGAGCGGGCACCGGGGAGCTGTTTTTT
TRBV5-4	TRBJ2-3	NA	NA	CASGGLAVSTDTQYF	TGTGCCAGCGGGGGGCTAGCGGTTTCCACAGATACGCAGTATTTT
TRBV6-2/TRBV6-3	TRBJ2-3	NA	NA	CASSSLTPNPDTQYF	TGTGCCAGCAGTTCGCTGACTCCCAATCCAGATACGCAGTATTTT
TRBV10-3	TRBJ1-6	NA	TRBD1	CAISDRGSSYNSPLHF	TGTGCCATCAGTGACAGGGGGAGCTCCTATAATTCACCCCTCCACTTT
TRBV2	TRBJ2-1	NA	TRBD2	CASSERGGPYNEQFF	TGTGCCAGCAGTGAGCGGGGGGGACCCTACAATGAGCAGTTCTTC
TRBV19	TRBJ1-2	few	NA	CASSVRDTNYGYTF	TGTGCCAGTAGTGTTCGGGACACCAACTATGGCTACACCTTC
TRBV5-1	TRBJ2-5	NA	NA	CASSQQGFPQETQYF	TGCGCCAGCAGCCAACAGGGTTTCCCCCAAGAGACCCAGTACTTC
TRBV19	TRBJ1-5	few	NA	CASSIWAGMGQPQHF	TGTGCCAGTAGTATTTGGGCAGGGATGGGACAGCCCCAGCATTTT
TRBV18	TRBJ1-2	NA	NA	CASSPFEAEYGYTF	TGTGCCAGCTCACCGTTCGAGGCAGAGTATGGCTACACCTTC
TRBV24-1	TRBJ1-6	NA	TRBD1	CATSAGGQGLDSPLHF	TGTGCCACCAGCGCAGGAGGACAGGGACTGGATTCACCCCTCCACTTT
TRBV27	TRBJ2-2	NA	NA	CASSRGTGNTGELFF	TGTGCCAGCAGCCGGGGGACGGGGAACACCGGGGAGCTGTTTTTT
TRBV12-5	TRBJ1-5	NA	NA	CASGPGFSNQPQHF	TGTGCTAGTGGACCAGGATTTAGCAATCAGCCCCAGCATTTT
TRBV12-3/TRBV12-4	TRBJ2-5	NA	TRBD2	CASSRTRMETQYF	TGTGCCAGCAGCCGGACTAGGATGGAGACCCAGTACTTC
TRBV27	TRBJ1-5	once	NA	CASSFNSNQPQHF	TGTGCCAGCAGTTTTAATAGCAATCAGCCCCAGCATTTT
TRBV19	TRBJ1-2	NA	NA	CASSINGRNYGYTF	TGTGCCAGTAGTATCAACGGGAGGAACTATGGCTACACCTTC
TRBV6-2/TRBV6-3	TRBJ2-7	NA	NA	CASSPRRDNSYEQYF	TGTGCCAGCAGCCCCCGCCGGGACAACTCCTACGAGCAGTACTTC